The 12 T cell receptor beta chains given below trace back to one sample, sequenced in a study of naive and memory T cell subsets. Amplification of ligated cDNA took four PCR rounds with SP2 and nested alpha and beta constant primers. TCRdb re-analysed the 5' RACE reads in MiXCR, keeping a single row per CDR3 protein. Among roughly 62,000 distinct CDR3 sequences listed, approximately 8% were seen once. An oligonucleotide containing a UMI was ligated to the 3' end of TCR cDNA. Source of these receptors: a female donor in good health.

This clonotype was detected only a few times. V and J are TRBV28 and TRBJ2-7; weak D call: TRBD1 (5 bases). The germline V and J ends were trimmed by 3 bases and 12 bases, with 15 bases remaining between them. CDR3 length: 12 residues. Per germline, CDR1 MDHEN and CDR2 SYDVKM. In DNA, the CDR3 is TGTGCCAGCAGTTTGTGGACAACTCCCACGTACTTC. This codes for CASSLWTTPTYF.

This clonotype was found a few times. V usage is TRBV12-3 or TRBV12-4 and J usage is TRBJ1-1, with D tentatively TRBD1 (6 bases). Between the trimmed V and J ends, which lost 2 bases and 0 bases, there was a span of 19 bases. The CDR3 is 18 amino acids. The CDR3 DNA sequence: TGTGCCAGCAGTTTACCTGTAGGGGGTTTAAGGATGAACACTGAAGCTTTCTTT. Protein: CASSLPVGGLRMNTEAFF.

The rearrangement links TRBV7-9 to TRBJ2-1, with TRBD2 matching 9 bases. CDR1 SEHNR and CDR2 FQNEAQ come from the germline V gene (reference sequence). The CDR3 totals 15 residues. V lost 10 bases and J lost 7; bases outside the gene matches: 14. The CDR3 DNA follows: TGTGCCACCGACCGGGCAGCGGGGGGTTATAATGAGCAGTTCTTC. It translates to CATDRAAGGYNEQFF.

This clonotype came up many times. The rearrangement joins TRBV9 to TRBJ1-2; D is unclear. Trimming shortened V by 0 bases and J by 0 bases, and 6 bases separated the two germline ends. Looked up from germline, CDR1 is SGDLS and CDR2 is YYNGEE. CDR3 length: 14 residues. CDR3 sequence: CASSVATANYGYTF. As DNA, the CDR3 is TGTGCCAGCAGCGTAGCGACGGCTAACTATGGCTACACCTTC.

The V gene is TRBV20-1, the J gene TRBJ1-5; D possibly corresponds to TRBD1 (5 bases). The CDR3 is 13 amino acids. V gave up 6 bases and J gave up 1 base, with 10 bases separating them. Per the germline V gene, CDR1 is DFQATT and CDR2 is SNEGSKA (reference sequence). The CDR3 DNA is TGCAGTGCGCGAGCAGGGAGCAATCAGCCCCAGCATTTT. As protein: CSARAGSNQPQHF.

The V and J genes are TRBV12-3 or TRBV12-4 and TRBJ2-2; TRBD1 matches 7 bases. The CDR3 covers 14 residues. V lost 8 bases to trimming and J lost 3 bases; unmatched junction nucleotides: 6. As DNA, the CDR3 is TGTGCCAGCCAGGGGACAGTAGACACCGGGGAGCTGTTTTTT. This gives the protein CASQGTVDTGELFF.

This clonotype was picked up a small number of times. The genes are TRBV19 and TRBJ1-5; D is possibly TRBD1 (5 bases). Deletions cut 3 bases from V and 2 bases from J, with 11 bases between. CDR3 length equals 15 residues. CDR1 LNHDA and CDR2 SQIVND come from the germline V gene (reference sequence). The chain's CDR3 is CASSMRDLGNQPQHF. CDR3 DNA: TGTGCCAGTAGTATGAGGGACTTGGGCAATCAGCCCCAGCATTTT.

This clonotype has more than one count but fewer than ten. The gene calls are TRBV5-1 and TRBJ2-1; 9 bases are a match to TRBD1. CDR3 length: 15 amino acids. The J segment lost 8 bases and the V segment lost 3 bases, leaving 9 bases of the junction unmatched. Germline CDR1 SGHRS, CDR2 YFSETQ. Written as DNA, the CDR3 is TGCGCCAGCAGCTACCCGGGACAGGGTACCGATGAGCAGTTCTTC. As protein: CASSYPGQGTDEQFF.

The chain couples TRBV20-1 to TRBJ2-3, with TRBD2 identical over 10 bases. Germline assignment: CDR1 DFQATT and CDR2 SNEGSKA (reference sequence). The ends lost 2 bases at V and 3 bases at J; junction bases unmatched: 5. The CDR3 extends over 15 amino acids. CDR3 nucleotide sequence: TGCAGTGCTAGAAAAGCGGGGGGGCAAACAGATACGCAGTATTTT. Its protein product is CSARKAGGQTDTQYF.

This clonotype occurred a few times. V and J are TRBV5-8 and TRBJ2-7; 7 bases line up with TRBD2. V shed 4 bases, J shed 4 bases, and the junction held 8 bases outside the gene matches. The CDR3 sequence is 14 residues long. In germline, CDR1 is SGHTS, CDR2 YDEGEE. CDR3 sequence: CASSLRGEGYEQYF. The CDR3 coding sequence is TGTGCCAGCAGCCTACGAGGGGAGGGATACGAGCAGTACTTC.

This clonotype was seen more than once but under ten times. This sequence joins TRBV28 and TRBJ1-4; 11 nucleotides agree with TRBD1. Germline V gives CDR1 MDHEN, CDR2 SYDVKM. J lost 8 bases, V lost 4 bases, and 6 bases had no gene match. This CDR3 spans 15 amino acids. The CDR3 spells CASSSGTGGFEKLFF. As DNA, the CDR3 is TGTGCCAGCAGTTCCGGGACAGGGGGTTTCGAAAAACTGTTTTTT.

This clonotype was found many times. This chain uses TRBV19 with TRBJ1-5; no clear D. The CDR3 length is 14 residues. Germline CDR1 reads LNHDA; CDR2 reads SQIVND (reference sequence). V shed 5 bases and J shed 6 bases, with 14 bases lying between them. CDR3 sequence reads: CASSADGVGQPQHF. CDR3 DNA sequence: TGTGCCAGTAGTGCTGACGGGGTGGGTCAGCCCCAGCATTTT. The whole variable domain, remainder taken from reference TRBV19 and TRBJ1-5, is DGGITQSPKYLFRKEGQNVTLSCEQNLNHDAMYWYRQDPGQGLRLIYYSQIVNDFQKGDIAEGYSVSREKKESFPLTVTSAQKNPTAFYLCASSADGVGQPQHFGDGTRLSIL.